Presented here are 28 T cell receptor beta chains from one specimen sequenced in a study of Graves' ophthalmopathy and Graves' hyperthyroidism. The authors amplified TCR beta CDR3 regions from RNA transcripts. The first-round RT-PCR employed HTBI primers together with the Qiagen OneStep RT-PCR kit. A multiplex PCR was then performed as the second round. TCRdb reanalysed the multiplex PCR reads using MiXCR and keeps one entry per CDR3 protein. Counted here are 620,000 or so distinct CDR3 sequences, about 20% occurring once; the ten biggest clones make up approximately 6.5%. The sequenced sample was peripheral blood. Receptors originate from a woman under 30 with stable Graves' hyperthyroidism. Some clones in this sample may be carry-over from other donors' samples.

This clonotype was observed a handful of times. This chain connects TRBV5-1 to TRBJ2-2; TRBD1 or TRBD2 may be the D gene (5 bases each). Germline V gives CDR1 SGHRS, CDR2 YFSETQ. The V and J ends lost 4 bases and 6 bases respectively, with 13 bases between them. CDR3 length equals 14 residues. The CDR3 DNA follows: TGCGCCAGCAGCGGGGGAGCGGCTCCCGGGGAGCTGTTTTTT. Translated: CASSGGAAPGELFF.

This clonotype was recorded at least ten times. This chain connects TRBV3-1 to TRBJ1-5; D unclear. Germline CDR1 LGHDT, CDR2 YNNKEL (reference sequence). V lost 4 bases and J 2 bases, leaving 9 bases between the germline ends. The CDR3 is made up of 14 amino acids. CDR3 loop: CASSPGSRNQPQHF. The CDR3 nucleotides are TGTGCCAGCAGCCCCGGCAGCCGCAATCAGCCCCAGCATTTT.

About this clonotype: This clone may be a read error of a much larger clone one base away. V is TRBV7-8 and J is TRBJ2-5; D is undetermined. Germline V gene sequence: CDR1 SGHVS, CDR2 FQNEAQ. The CDR3 has 13 amino acids. CDR3: CAGSLPFAETQYF. The CDR3 nucleotides are TGTGCCGGCAGTTTACCCTTCGCGGAGACCCAGTACTTC.

This clonotype came up a few times. The rearrangement joins TRBV12-3 or TRBV12-4 to TRBJ1-5; 8 nucleotides match TRBD1. This CDR3 has 15 amino acids. The V segment lost 5 bases and the J segment 0 bases; nucleotides outside the gene matches: 3. The CDR3, as DNA: TGTGCCAGCAGTGGGACAGGCGGTAGCAATCAGCCCCAGCATTTT. Encoded protein: CASSGTGGSNQPQHF.

As for this clonotype: This could be a read error, since a much larger clone is one nucleotide away. The rearrangement uses TRBV6-5 and TRBJ1-3; maybe TRBD1 (5 bases). The length of the CDR3 is 16 residues. CDR1 is MNHEY, CDR2 SVGAGI, per germline. The CDR3 protein is CASSYSFPGTGNTMYF. The DNA for the CDR3 is TGTGCCAGCAGTTACTCGTTTCCAGGGACCGGAAACACCATGTATTTT.

This clonotype was found many times. The chain links TRBV6-2 or TRBV6-3 to TRBJ1-5; the D gene is possibly TRBD1 (5 bases). The ends were cut back, 6 bases at V and 0 bases at J, with 9 bases in the middle. CDR1 MNHEY and CDR2 SVGEGT come from the germline V gene. The CDR3 covers 14 residues. Here the CDR3 reads CASRQANSNQPQHF. CDR3 in DNA: TGTGCCAGCAGACAGGCGAATAGCAATCAGCCCCAGCATTTT.

This clonotype has only a few counts. The chain couples TRBV4-1 to TRBJ1-2; D not resolved. The germline gives CDR1 MGHRA, CDR2 YSYEKL. The CDR3 spans 14 residues. V was shortened by 1 base and J by 5 bases, with 11 bases between the two germline ends. The CDR3, as DNA: TGCGCCAGCAGCCAAGGGCAGGACTTATATGGCTACACCTTC. Its protein is CASSQGQDLYGYTF.

This clonotype was observed at least ten times. V and J are TRBV12-3 or TRBV12-4 and TRBJ1-6, with 10 bases matching TRBD1. There are 15 residues in the CDR3. The V and J ends lost 6 bases and 9 bases, in that order; junction bases with no gene match: 8. CDR3 bases: TGTGCCAGCAGCCAGGACAGGGGGAATATTTCACCCCTCCACTTT. It specifies CASSQDRGNISPLHF.

This clonotype was seen many times. The chain joins TRBV11-2 to TRBJ1-1, with D uncertain. This CDR3 is built from 13 residues. Germline V gene data show CDR1 as SGHAT and CDR2 as FQNNGV. V was clipped by 2 bases and J by 5 bases, with 9 bases between them. The CDR3 DNA reads TGTGCCAGCAGCTTAACAGAATTAACTGAAGCTTTCTTT. Translated, it gives CASSLTELTEAFF.

The CDR3 nucleotides are TGTGCCAGCAGGGACCTTAGCTGGGGCTACACCTTC. The encoded protein is CASRDLSWGYTF. The gene calls are TRBV12-3 or TRBV12-4 and TRBJ1-2; D is undetermined. The CDR3 contains 12 residues. Trimming removed 6 bases from V and 8 bases from J, with 13 bases in between.

This clonotype was detected ten times or more. The V gene is TRBV5-1, the J gene TRBJ2-7; 8 positions agree with TRBD2. Germline V lookup: CDR1 SGHRS, CDR2 YFSETQ. The CDR3 contains 16 residues. The ends lost 0 bases at V and 0 bases at J; junction bases unmatched: 5. CDR3 sequence (DNA): TGCGCCAGCAGCTTGGTATCGCGGGAGGACTCCTACGAGCAGTACTTC. Translating it yields CASSLVSREDSYEQYF.

The table lists this clonotype with many counts. V and J are TRBV28 and TRBJ1-1, with TRBD1 matching over 7 bases. Germline values: CDR1 MDHEN, CDR2 SYDVKM. This CDR3 comprises 14 residues. V gave up 8 bases and J gave up 4 bases; unmatched junction bases: 10. The CDR3 sequence is CASRGGTVPTEAFF. CDR3 DNA sequence: TGTGCCAGCCGAGGAGGGACAGTGCCCACTGAAGCTTTCTTT.

This clonotype was found many times. This chain links TRBV28 with TRBJ1-5, with a tentative D call TRBD1 (6 bases). CDR1 is MDHEN and CDR2 is SYDVKM in the germline V gene. The CDR3 sequence is 15 residues long. V gave up 1 base and J gave up 6 bases, with 13 bases separating them. CDR3 residues: CASSLLRGGGQPQHF. DNA of the CDR3: TGTGCCAGCAGTTTATTGCGGGGGGGCGGTCAGCCCCAGCATTTT.

V is TRBV6-5 and J is TRBJ2-7; TRBD1 agrees at 10 bases. After removal of 2 bases from V and 5 bases from J, the junction contained 6 bases not matched to a gene. The CDR3 runs to 15 residues. Germline V gene data show CDR1 as MNHEY and CDR2 as SVGAGI. CDR3 sequence reads: CASSYRDRGAHEQYF. In DNA form, the CDR3 reads TGTGCCAGCAGTTACAGGGACAGGGGAGCCCACGAGCAGTACTTC.

At least ten counts were recorded for this clonotype. The CDR3: CASSYRSPGAYEQYF. The CDR3 DNA is TGTGCCAGCAGTTACAGGAGCCCAGGGGCCTACGAGCAGTACTTC. J is TRBJ2-7 and V is TRBV6-5, with D maybe TRBD1 (6 bases). The CDR3 is made up of 15 amino acids. Trimming stripped 2 bases from V and 2 bases from J, with 13 bases between. The germline V gene encodes CDR1 MNHEY and CDR2 SVGAGI.

This clonotype was seen ten or more times. A read error is likely, as this CDR3 ends without the conserved phenylalanine or tryptophan. V and J are TRBV29-1 and TRBJ1-5; D gene ambiguous. Trimming took off 4 bases at V and 6 bases at J, with 13 bases between the two ends. This CDR3 is 13 amino acids long. From germline, CDR1 is SQVTM and CDR2 ANQGSEA. The CDR3 is CSVVSEGGQPQHS. In DNA, the CDR3 is TGCAGCGTTGTTTCGGAGGGAGGTCAGCCCCAGCATTCT.

This clonotype has more than one count but fewer than ten. The rearrangement uses TRBV13 and TRBJ2-2; 7 nucleotides line up with TRBD2. With V trimmed by 2 bases and J by 4 bases, 7 bases remained unmatched. The germline CDR1 and CDR2 sequences are PRHDT and FYEKMQ (reference sequence). The CDR3 extends over 16 amino acids. The CDR3 loop reads CASSLWGGSTTGELFF. DNA for the CDR3: TGTGCCAGCAGCTTATGGGGCGGGAGCACCACCGGGGAGCTGTTTTTT.

Points on this clonotype: A much more abundant neighbour one base away suggests this may be a read error. The chain links TRBV20-1 to TRBJ2-7; the D call may be TRBD1 or TRBD2 (5 bases each). This CDR3 comprises 15 residues. Germline V gives CDR1 DFQATT, CDR2 SNEGSKA (reference sequence). The V end lost 0 bases, the J end lost 0 bases, and 12 bases lay between the germline ends. The CDR3 reads CSARDRGVSSYEQYF. In nucleotides, the CDR3 is TGCAGTGCTAGAGACCGAGGGGTCTCCTCCTACGAGCAGTACTTC.

This clonotype has a count of ten or more. CDR3 residues: CASLLGNQPQHF. CDR3 sequence (DNA): TGTGCCAGCTTATTAGGGAATCAGCCCCAGCATTTT. The chain is built from TRBV6-5 and TRBJ1-5; D remains ambiguous. The ends were cut back, 8 bases at V and 4 bases at J, with 9 bases in the middle. The CDR3 is 12 amino acids. Germline CDR1 is MNHEY and CDR2 is SVGAGI.

This sequence joins TRBV29-1 and TRBJ2-7; 10 positions agree with TRBD1. J gave up 0 bases and V 7 bases, and 3 bases lay outside the gene matches. The CDR3 totals 13 residues. The germline V gene encodes CDR1 SQVTM and CDR2 ANQGSEA. CDR3: CSGGQGVSYEQYF. Written as DNA, the CDR3 is TGCAGCGGTGGACAGGGGGTCTCCTACGAGCAGTACTTC.

The CDR3 is CATSDLGGRETQYF. In nucleotides, the CDR3 is TGTGCCACCAGTGATTTGGGAGGGAGGGAGACCCAGTACTTC. The J gene is TRBJ2-5, the V gene TRBV24-1; a possible D gene is TRBD2 (6 bases). V lost 0 bases, J lost 5 bases, and 9 bases lay in between. Germline assignment: CDR1 KGHDR and CDR2 SFDVKD. This CDR3 is built from 14 residues.

V gene TRBV25-1 combines with J gene TRBJ1-6, with D tentatively TRBD1 (5 bases). There are 13 residues in the CDR3. CDR1 is MGHDK and CDR2 is SYGVNS in the germline V gene. Trimming pared 8 bases from V and 10 bases from J, leaving 15 bases between. The CDR3 loop is CASRRADASPLHF. For the CDR3, the DNA is TGTGCCAGCCGCAGGGCGGATGCATCACCCCTCCACTTT.

This clonotype has only a few counts. This chain connects TRBV20-1 to TRBJ2-2, with 8 bases fitting TRBD2. CDR1 and CDR2 from the germline V gene are DFQATT and SNEGSKA (reference sequence). CDR3 length: 15 amino acids. V lost 5 bases to trimming and J lost 2 bases; unmatched junction nucleotides: 7. This CDR3 reads CSAPKAGDNTGELFF. The DNA for the CDR3 is TGCAGTGCTCCAAAAGCGGGGGATAACACCGGGGAGCTGTTTTTT.

This chain connects TRBV7-3 to TRBJ2-2, with D perhaps given as TRBD1 or TRBD2 (5 bases each). The CDR3 contains 15 residues. Per the germline V gene, CDR1 is SGHTA and CDR2 is FQGTGA. Trimming cost V 4 bases and J 7 bases, with 16 bases left between them. Written as DNA, the CDR3 is TGTGCCAGCAGCTCGATCCCTGGGGCGGGCGGGGAGCTGTTTTTT. This gives the protein CASSSIPGAGGELFF.

J is TRBJ1-5 and V is TRBV6-2 or TRBV6-3; 7 bases are shared with TRBD1. The germline V gene encodes CDR1 MNHEY and CDR2 SVGEGT. The V gene end was trimmed by 6 bases and the J gene end by 7 bases; junction bases not matched to a gene: 9. The CDR3 length is 14 residues. CDR3 sequence reads: CASRSTGIGQPQHF. The CDR3 DNA sequence: TGTGCCAGCAGATCGACAGGGATCGGGCAGCCCCAGCATTTT.

This clonotype was detected only a few times. The rearrangement joins TRBV5-1 to TRBJ2-2, with 14 bases matching TRBD2. The J segment lost 4 bases and the V segment lost 4 bases, leaving 12 bases of the junction unmatched. From germline, CDR1 is SGHRS and CDR2 YFSETQ. CDR3 size: 19 residues. CDR3 DNA: TGCGCCAGCAGCCCCAGACTAGCGGGGGGGCCCAGGCCCACCGGGGAGCTGTTTTTT. It specifies CASSPRLAGGPRPTGELFF.

V gene TRBV5-1 combines with J gene TRBJ1-1, with D uncertain. V was trimmed by 5 bases and J by 4 bases, leaving 12 bases between them. The CDR3 spans 13 residues. The germline V gene encodes CDR1 SGHRS and CDR2 YFSETQ. CDR3 protein: CASRDPAFTEAFF. The CDR3 bases are TGCGCCAGCAGAGACCCAGCGTTCACTGAAGCTTTCTTT. The variable domain in full, completed from reference TRBV5-1 and TRBJ1-1, reads KAGVTQTPRYLIKTRGQQVTLSCSPISGHRSVSWYQQTPGQGLQFLFEYFSETQRNKGNFPGRFSGRQFSNSRSEMNVSTLELGDSALYLCASRDPAFTEAFFGQGTRLTVV.

The V gene is TRBV29-1, the J gene TRBJ1-2, with 8 bases aligning to TRBD1. Trimming removed 7 bases from V and 2 bases from J; junction bases left unmatched: 6. CDR3 size: 13 residues. Germline CDR1 is SQVTM and CDR2 is ANQGSEA. The CDR3 region is CSDSDRANYGYTF. The CDR3 DNA is TGCAGCGACTCGGACAGGGCCAACTATGGCTACACCTTC.